This record looks at one T cell receptor (beta chain) sequence and its context. The data derive from a study of blood T cell repertoires in COVID-19. Study-level information: Researchers got acute and convalescent COVID-19 samples from the United States, Italy and Spain. T cells, B-cell-depleted T cells, or PBMCs supplied cDNA or gDNA.

The method was immunoSEQ multiplex PCR; TCRdb's version includes in-frame clones alone and lacks a portion of them. This table holds about 140,000 clones, about 88% found once. There are 16 residues in the CDR3. The germline V gene has CDR1 SGDLS and CDR2 YYNGEE. V lost 3 bases to trimming and J lost 5 bases; unmatched junction nucleotides: 6. This TCR derives from a human donor in a cohort sampled during active COVID-19. The J gene is TRBJ2-1, the V gene TRBV9; 12 bases line up with TRBD2. Sequenced input: peripheral blood. CDR3 DNA: TGTGCCAGCAGCGCCGAACTAGCGGGAGGTAACAATGAGCAGTTCTTC. It codes for CASSAELAGGNNEQFF.